Shown below are 18 T cell receptor beta chains from a single sample sequenced in a study of blood T cell repertoires in COVID-19. TCRdb's table, derived via immunoSEQ multiplex PCR, lists solely in-frame clones and lacks some. There are about 350,000 clones in the sample; 75% to 90% occur only once, and around 6% lies in the top ten. What was sequenced was peripheral blood. The receptors shown here come from a woman between 50 and 59 years old with COVID-19, enrolled during active disease.

The J gene is TRBJ1-1, the V gene TRBV5-1; 8 nucleotides align to TRBD1. The CDR3 covers 16 residues. In germline, CDR1 is SGHRS, CDR2 YFSETQ. V shed 1 base and J 2 bases; nucleotides not matched to a gene: 7. The CDR3 here is CASSLRFDRGNTEAFF. The CDR3 DNA reads TGCGCCAGCAGCTTGCGGTTTGACAGGGGTAACACTGAAGCTTTCTTT.

This chain connects TRBV9 to TRBJ1-3; D might be TRBD1 (6 bases). CDR3 length equals 16 residues. Trimming took off 4 bases at V and 0 bases at J, with 14 bases between the two ends. Germline V CDR1 and CDR2: SGDLS, YYNGEE. CDR3 sequence reads: CASSPDVGGSGNTIYF. The CDR3 coding sequence is TGTGCCAGCAGCCCTGATGTAGGGGGCTCTGGAAACACCATATATTTT. Filled out from reference TRBV9 and TRBJ1-3, the complete variable domain reads DSGVTQTPKHLITATGQRVTLRCSPRSGDLSVYWYQQSLDQGLQFLIQYYNGEERAKGNILERFSAQQFPDLHSELNLSSLELGDSALYFCASSPDVGGSGNTIYFGEGSWLTVV.

Worth noting for this clone: Other nucleotide sequences in the sample specify the same CDR3. The chain links TRBV19 to TRBJ2-5, with 7 bases identical to TRBD1. The CDR3 is 14 residues long. Per germline, CDR1 LNHDA and CDR2 SQIVND (reference sequence). V was clipped by 1 base and J by 3 bases; unmatched bases: 2. The CDR3 loop reads CASSIGTGKETQYF. The CDR3, as DNA: TGTGCCAGTAGTATAGGGACAGGTAAAGAGACCCAGTACTTC.

This chain uses TRBV29-1 with TRBJ2-7, with 10 bases identical to TRBD1. The CDR3 has 13 residues. V shed 4 bases, J shed 4 bases, and the junction held 4 bases outside the gene matches. Germline lookup yields CDR1 SQVTM and CDR2 ANQGSEA. CDR3 region: CSVVPGQGYEQYF. CDR3 coding DNA: TGCAGCGTTGTTCCGGGACAGGGGTACGAGCAGTACTTC.

The chain carries TRBV5-8 and TRBJ2-7, with TRBD1 matching over 7 bases. The V gene's germline CDR1 is SGHTS and CDR2 YDEGEE. The CDR3 consists of 14 residues. J was trimmed by 3 bases and V by 4 bases; bases with no gene match: 7. CDR3 sequence reads: CASSRDSVNYEQYF. The CDR3 DNA is TGTGCCAGCAGCCGGGACAGCGTAAACTACGAGCAGTACTTC.

A few counts support this clone. As DNA, the CDR3 is TGTGCCAGCAGCTTGGTCGTCCCCCACACTGAAGCTTTCTTT. The encoded protein is CASSLVVPHTEAFF. The chain has TRBV5-5 and TRBJ1-1; no reliable D call. V lost 0 bases and J 3 bases, leaving 9 bases between the germline ends. The CDR3 has 14 amino acids. Per germline, CDR1 SGHKS and CDR2 YYEKEE (reference sequence).

This clone was observed a few times. V and J are TRBV6-2 or TRBV6-3 and TRBJ1-2; a possible D gene is TRBD1 (6 bases). The germline V gene has CDR1 MNHEY and CDR2 SVGEGT. The V gene lost 2 bases and the J gene lost 2 bases, with 12 bases spanning the gap. This CDR3 comprises 15 residues. The CDR3 DNA follows: TGTGCCAGCAGTTACCCCAGAACAGGGAACTATGGCTACACCTTC. Translating gives CASSYPRTGNYGYTF.

The CDR3 DNA follows: TGTGCCAGCAGCTTAGTAGGTGTGTCTAGCGGACCCGGTTACGAGCAGTACTTC. This sequence encodes CASSLVGVSSGPGYEQYF. The V gene is TRBV7-2, the J gene TRBJ2-7; 7 bases are shared with TRBD2. Germline V CDR1 and CDR2: SGHTA, FQGNSA. Germline trimming cut 1 base from V and 4 bases from J; bases unmatched to any gene: 16. CDR3 length: 18 amino acids.

This clone was seen a single time. The chain is built from TRBV24-1 and TRBJ1-5; 9 bases are shared with TRBD1. The CDR3 has 15 residues. Germline V gives CDR1 KGHDR, CDR2 SFDVKD. Losses at the gene ends were 3 bases for V and 5 bases for J; bases not matched to a gene: 4. The CDR3 is CATSDPDRGDQPQHF. CDR3 nucleotide sequence: TGTGCCACCAGTGATCCGGACAGGGGAGATCAGCCCCAGCATTTT.

This clone has just a few counts. The gene calls are TRBV27 and TRBJ2-7, with a weak D call TRBD1 (5 bases). V was cut by 6 bases and J by 2 bases, with 23 bases left in between. This CDR3 spans 17 amino acids. CDR1 and CDR2 (germline): MNHEY, SMNVEV (reference sequence). CDR3 sequence: CASREGHPRQLTYEQYF. DNA of the CDR3: TGTGCCAGCAGGGAAGGCCACCCCAGACAGTTAACCTACGAGCAGTACTTC.

The chain recombines TRBV4-3 with TRBJ1-2, with 9 bases lining up with TRBD1. V shed 0 bases, J shed 2 bases, and the junction held 4 bases outside the gene matches. The CDR3 is 16 amino acids. Germline CDR1 is LGHNA and CDR2 is YSLEER. This CDR3 reads CASSQDTGTGNYGYTF. The CDR3 DNA sequence: TGCGCCAGCAGCCAAGACACCGGGACAGGGAACTATGGCTACACCTTC.

The CDR3 bases are TGTGCCAGCAGCCTCCGACTAGCGGGAGCGGTTGGGGGCACAGATACGCAGTATTTT. The encoded protein is CASSLRLAGAVGGTDTQYF. The chain uses TRBV7-2 and TRBJ2-3; 12 bases fit TRBD2. This CDR3 has 19 residues. The germline V gene has CDR1 SGHTA and CDR2 FQGNSA. With V trimmed by 5 bases and J by 1 base, 13 bases remained unmatched.

This CDR3 is CASSIEAGQGPYEQYF. The CDR3 DNA reads TGTGCCAGTAGTATAGAGGCGGGACAGGGGCCATACGAGCAGTACTTC. This chain connects TRBV19 to TRBJ2-7; 10 bases line up with TRBD1. From germline, CDR1 is LNHDA and CDR2 SQIVND (reference sequence). V shed 0 bases and J 4 bases; nucleotides not matched to a gene: 6. The CDR3 is 16 amino acids.

With respect to this clone: The sample has other DNA sequences that encode this CDR3 too. The chain has TRBV19 and TRBJ1-2; 11 positions agree with TRBD1. Germline values: CDR1 LNHDA, CDR2 SQIVND (reference sequence). Trimming took 6 bases from V and 8 from J; bases not matched to a gene: 8. CDR3 length: 14 amino acids. CDR3 sequence (DNA): TGTGCCAGTAGCCCCGGACAGGGGGCCGGAGGCTACACCTTC. It translates to CASSPGQGAGGYTF.

The chain recombines TRBV7-9 with TRBJ1-4, with D unresolved. V shed 3 bases and J shed 0 bases, with 14 bases lying between them. Germline V gives CDR1 SEHNR, CDR2 FQNEAQ (reference sequence). The CDR3 runs 17 residues. The DNA of the CDR3 is TGTGCCAGCAGCTTTACCTCCGGGTTCTCAACTAATGAAAAACTGTTTTTT. It yields the protein CASSFTSGFSTNEKLFF.

J is TRBJ2-1 and V is TRBV9; 7 bases are a match to TRBD2. This CDR3 is 15 amino acids long. After removal of 2 bases from V and 4 bases from J, the junction contained 6 bases not matched to a gene. The germline V gene has CDR1 SGDLS and CDR2 YYNGEE. CDR3 residues: CASSVISGSYNEQFF. The CDR3 DNA follows: TGTGCCAGCAGCGTGATTAGCGGGTCTTACAATGAGCAGTTCTTC.

This clone has a handful of counts. This chain links TRBV2 with TRBJ1-1; 8 bases map to TRBD1. The germline gives CDR1 SNHLY, CDR2 FYNNEI. The CDR3 contains 14 residues. V was clipped by 10 bases and J by 0 bases; unmatched bases: 7. The CDR3 nucleotides read TGTGCCAACCTTTACAGGGGGGTGAACACTGAAGCTTTCTTT. Its protein product is CANLYRGVNTEAFF.

The rearrangement links TRBV5-5 to TRBJ1-3; D call uncertain. CDR1 and CDR2 from the germline V gene are SGHKS and YYEKEE (reference sequence). V dropped 0 bases and J dropped 3 bases, with 7 bases sitting between them. The CDR3 consists of 14 residues. Here the CDR3 reads CASSLGGDGNTIYF. CDR3 DNA: TGTGCCAGCAGCTTGGGCGGGGATGGAAACACCATATATTTT.